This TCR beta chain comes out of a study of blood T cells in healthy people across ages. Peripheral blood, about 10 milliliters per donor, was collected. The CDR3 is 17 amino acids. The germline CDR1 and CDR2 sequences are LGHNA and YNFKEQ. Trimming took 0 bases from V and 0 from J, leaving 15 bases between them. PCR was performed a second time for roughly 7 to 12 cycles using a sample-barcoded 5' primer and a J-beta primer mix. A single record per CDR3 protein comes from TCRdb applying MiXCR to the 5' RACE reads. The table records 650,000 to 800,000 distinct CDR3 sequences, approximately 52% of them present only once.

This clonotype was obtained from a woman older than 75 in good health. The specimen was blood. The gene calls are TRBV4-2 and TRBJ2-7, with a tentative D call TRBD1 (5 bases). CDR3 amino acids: CASSQEEGVVGSYEQYF. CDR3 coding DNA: TGTGCCAGCAGCCAAGAAGAAGGGGTGGTGGGCTCCTACGAGCAGTACTTC.